This record looks at one TCR beta chain sequence and its context. Its antigen is currently unknown. The sample comes from a study of CXCR3-negative and CXCR3-positive naive CD8 T cells. In the study overall: With about 1.5 +/- 0.3 million reads per library, the TRB reads numbered roughly 140 million in total.

Whole-study findings and limits: For naive cells, CXCR3-negative and CXCR3-positive subsets had similar TRBV-TRBJ usage; for memory cells, usage differed. Naive subsets expressed similar surface CD5; TRB CDR3 features served to infer TCR strength. Relative to memory CD8+ cells, whose diversity was much lower, both naive subsets had comparably high diversity.

It was by 5' RACE with UMI labels that the TRB cDNA libraries were prepared. TCRdb reprocessed the 5' RACE reads; each CDR3 protein has one entry and no DNA is given. Across over 45,000 distinct CDR3 sequences, the top ten clones capture about 15% of the sample. Germline CDR1 LNHDA, CDR2 SQIVND (reference sequence). The CDR3 is made up of 12 amino acids. The sequence was collected from a human donor in good health. Some clones in this sample may be carry-over from other donors' samples. This chain links TRBV19 with TRBJ1-2. Specimen: memory CD8+ T cells from blood. CDR3 protein: CASRLDDYGYTF. Based on the CDR3 plus reference TRBV19 and TRBJ1-2, the full variable domain is DGGITQSPKYLFRKEGQNVTLSCEQNLNHDAMYWYRQDPGQGLRLIYYSQIVNDFQKGDIAEGYSVSREKKESFPLTVTSAQKNPTAFYLCASRLDDYGYTFGSGTRLTVV.